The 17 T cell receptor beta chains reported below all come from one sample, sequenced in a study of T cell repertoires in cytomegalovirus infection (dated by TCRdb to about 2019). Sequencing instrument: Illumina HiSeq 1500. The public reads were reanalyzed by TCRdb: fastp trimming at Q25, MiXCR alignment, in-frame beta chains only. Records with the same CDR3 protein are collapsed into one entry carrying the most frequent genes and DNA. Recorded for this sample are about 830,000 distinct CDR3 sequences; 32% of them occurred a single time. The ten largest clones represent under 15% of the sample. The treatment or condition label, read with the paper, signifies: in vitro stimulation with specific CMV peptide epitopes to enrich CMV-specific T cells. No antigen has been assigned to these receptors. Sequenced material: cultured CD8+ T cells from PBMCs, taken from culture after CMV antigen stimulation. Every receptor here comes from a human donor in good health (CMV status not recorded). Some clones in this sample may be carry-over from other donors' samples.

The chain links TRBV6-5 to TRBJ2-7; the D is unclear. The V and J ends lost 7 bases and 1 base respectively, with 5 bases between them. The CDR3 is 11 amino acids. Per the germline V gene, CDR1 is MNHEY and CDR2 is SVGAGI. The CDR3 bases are TGTGCCAGCACGCATTCCTACGAGCAGTACTTC. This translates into CASTHSYEQYF.

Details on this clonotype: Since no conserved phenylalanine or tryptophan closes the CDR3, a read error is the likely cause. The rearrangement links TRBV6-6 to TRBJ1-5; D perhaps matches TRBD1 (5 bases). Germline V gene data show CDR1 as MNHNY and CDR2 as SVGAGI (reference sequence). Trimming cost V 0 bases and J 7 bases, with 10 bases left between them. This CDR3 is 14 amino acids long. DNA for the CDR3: TGTGCCAGCAGTTACTCGGTGGGGCTCCAGCCCCAGCATATT. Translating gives CASSYSVGLQPQHI.

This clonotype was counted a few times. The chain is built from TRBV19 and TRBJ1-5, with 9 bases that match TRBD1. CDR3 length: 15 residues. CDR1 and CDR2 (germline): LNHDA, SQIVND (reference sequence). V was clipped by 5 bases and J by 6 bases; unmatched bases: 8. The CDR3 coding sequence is TGTGCCAGTAGTGTGGGACAGGGCCTCCCTCAGCCCCAGCATTTT. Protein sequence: CASSVGQGLPQPQHF.

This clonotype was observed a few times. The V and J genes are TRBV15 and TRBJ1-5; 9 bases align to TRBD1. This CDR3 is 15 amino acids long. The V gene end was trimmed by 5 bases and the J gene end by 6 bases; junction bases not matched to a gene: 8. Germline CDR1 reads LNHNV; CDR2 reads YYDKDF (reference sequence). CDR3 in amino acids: CATSEGGTGTQPQHF. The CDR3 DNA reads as TGTGCCACCAGCGAGGGGGGGACAGGGACTCAGCCCCAGCATTTT.

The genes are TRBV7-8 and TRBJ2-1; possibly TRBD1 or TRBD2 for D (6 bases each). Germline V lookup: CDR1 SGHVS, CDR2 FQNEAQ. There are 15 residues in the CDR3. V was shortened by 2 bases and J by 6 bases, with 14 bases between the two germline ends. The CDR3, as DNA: TGTGCCAGCAGCTTATTGGGGGGCATCCCCAATGAGCAGTTCTTC. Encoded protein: CASSLLGGIPNEQFF.

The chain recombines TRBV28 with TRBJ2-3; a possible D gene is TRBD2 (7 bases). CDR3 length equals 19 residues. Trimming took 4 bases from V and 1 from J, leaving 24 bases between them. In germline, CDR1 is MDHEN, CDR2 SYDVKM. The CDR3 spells CASSSIRGGPAGGTDTQYF. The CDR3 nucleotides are TGTGCCAGCAGTTCCATAAGAGGGGGGCCGGCGGGGGGCACAGATACGCAGTATTTT.

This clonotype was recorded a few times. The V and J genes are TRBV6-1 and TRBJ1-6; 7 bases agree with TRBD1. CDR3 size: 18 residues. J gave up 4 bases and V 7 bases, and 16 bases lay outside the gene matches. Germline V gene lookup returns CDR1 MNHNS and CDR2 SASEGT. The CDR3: CASILHGLVDRYNSPLHF. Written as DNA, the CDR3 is TGTGCCAGCATTCTCCATGGCCTTGTGGACAGGTATAATTCACCCCTCCACTTT.

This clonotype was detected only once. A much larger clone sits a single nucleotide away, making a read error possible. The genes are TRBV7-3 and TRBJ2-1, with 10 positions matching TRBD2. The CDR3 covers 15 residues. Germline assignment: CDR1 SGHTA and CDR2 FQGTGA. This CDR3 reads CASNLSGGAGDEQFF. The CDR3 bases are TGTGCCAGCAACTTAAGCGGGGGGGCGGGAGATGAGCAGTTCTTC.

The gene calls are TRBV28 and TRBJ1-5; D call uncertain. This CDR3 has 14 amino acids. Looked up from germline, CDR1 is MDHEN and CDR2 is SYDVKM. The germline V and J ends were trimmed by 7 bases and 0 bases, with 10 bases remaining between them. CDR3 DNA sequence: TGTGCCAGCACCGACGGCTATAGCAATCAGCCCCAGCATTTT. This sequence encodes CASTDGYSNQPQHF.

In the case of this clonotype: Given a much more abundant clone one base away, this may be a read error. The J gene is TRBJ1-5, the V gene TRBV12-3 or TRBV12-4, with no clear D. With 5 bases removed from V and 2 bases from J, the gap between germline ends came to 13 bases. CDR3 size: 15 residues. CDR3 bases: TGTGCCAGCAGTCACGGGTCAGTCGGCAATCAGCCCCAGCATTTT. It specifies CASSHGSVGNQPQHF.

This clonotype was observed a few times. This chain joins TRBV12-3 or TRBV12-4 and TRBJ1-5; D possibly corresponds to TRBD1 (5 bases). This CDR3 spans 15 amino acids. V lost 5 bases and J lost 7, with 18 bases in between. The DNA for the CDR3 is TGTGCCAGCAGTGTATCGCTCCAGGGAATCCAGCCCCAGCATTTT. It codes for CASSVSLQGIQPQHF.

CDR3 DNA sequence: TGTGCCACCGGCCCGGGGGGCAAGGACACTGAAGCTTTCTTT. This gives the protein CATGPGGKDTEAFF. The rearrangement links TRBV27 to TRBJ1-1; a possible D gene is TRBD1 (6 bases). Trimming left V 10 bases short and J 3 bases short, with 18 bases between. Germline V gene data show CDR1 as MNHEY and CDR2 as SMNVEV (reference sequence). The CDR3 consists of 14 residues.

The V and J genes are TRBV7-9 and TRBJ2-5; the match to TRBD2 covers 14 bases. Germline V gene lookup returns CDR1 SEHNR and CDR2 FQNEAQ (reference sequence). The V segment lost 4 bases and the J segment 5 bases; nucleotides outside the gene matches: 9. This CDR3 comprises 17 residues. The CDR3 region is CASSSGLAGGSEETQYF. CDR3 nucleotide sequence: TGTGCCAGCAGCTCCGGACTAGCGGGGGGCTCTGAGGAGACCCAGTACTTC.

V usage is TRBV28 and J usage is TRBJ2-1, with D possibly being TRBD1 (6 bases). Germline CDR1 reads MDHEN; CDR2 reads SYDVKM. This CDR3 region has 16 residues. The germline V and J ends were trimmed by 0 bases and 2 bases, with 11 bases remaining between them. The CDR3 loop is CASSLWGRGPYNEQFF. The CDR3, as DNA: TGTGCCAGCAGTTTATGGGGCAGGGGACCCTACAATGAGCAGTTCTTC. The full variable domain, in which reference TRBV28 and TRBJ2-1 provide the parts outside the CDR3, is DVKVTQSSRYLVKRTGEKVFLECVQDMDHENMFWYRQDPGLGLRLIYFSYDVKMKEKGDIPEGYSVSREKKERFSLILESASTNQTSMYLCASSLWGRGPYNEQFFGPGTRLTVL.

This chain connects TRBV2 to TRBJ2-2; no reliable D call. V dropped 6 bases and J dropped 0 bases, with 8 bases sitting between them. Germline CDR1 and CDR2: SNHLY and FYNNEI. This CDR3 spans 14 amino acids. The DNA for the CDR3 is TGTGCCAGCAGATGGGCAGCGAACACCGGGGAGCTGTTTTTT. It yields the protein CASRWAANTGELFF.

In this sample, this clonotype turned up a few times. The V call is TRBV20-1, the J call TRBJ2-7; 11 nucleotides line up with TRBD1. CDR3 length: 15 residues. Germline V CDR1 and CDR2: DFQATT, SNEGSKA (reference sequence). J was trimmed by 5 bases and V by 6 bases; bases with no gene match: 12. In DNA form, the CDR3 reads TGCAGTGCCCTCCTCTTCCGGGACAGGGGGAACGAGCAGTACTTC. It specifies CSALLFRDRGNEQYF.

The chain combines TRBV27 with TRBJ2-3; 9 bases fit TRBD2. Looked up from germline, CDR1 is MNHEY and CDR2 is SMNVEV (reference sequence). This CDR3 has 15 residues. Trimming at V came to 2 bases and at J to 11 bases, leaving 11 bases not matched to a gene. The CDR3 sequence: CASSLTSGPLQEQYF. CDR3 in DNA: TGTGCCAGCAGTTTAACTAGCGGGCCCCTCCAGGAGCAGTATTTT.